A single sample gave rise to the 26 T cell receptor beta chains below, sequenced in a study of CD8 T cells in ankylosing spondylitis. Regarding the study as a whole: Ankylosing spondylitis blood seemed to carry a telltale TCR beta motif made of several highly homologous variants.

These TCRs are of unknown antigen specificity. One entry per CDR3 protein, called by TCRdb with MiXCR from the 5' RACE reads. The profile shows more than 600,000 distinct CDR3 sequences, roughly 19% of them singletons. The sequenced sample consisted of blood, either unsorted or a sorted T cell fraction (not recorded which). The receptors were gathered from a male donor with ankylosing spondylitis.

Regarding this clonotype: The junction departs from the called germline gene at one end, perhaps through a read error. This CDR3 is CVSSLDAAGVSYNSPLHF. The CDR3 DNA follows: TGCGTCAGCAGCTTGGACGCGGCCGGAGTCTCCTATAATTCACCCCTCCACTTT. The chain has TRBV5-1 and TRBJ1-6; no definite D call. This CDR3 region has 18 residues. Per germline, CDR1 SGHRS and CDR2 YFSETQ.

This clonotype showed up many times. The chain carries TRBV12-3 or TRBV12-4 and TRBJ2-1; TRBD2 matches 8 bases. CDR3 length: 14 residues. Trimming cost V 7 bases and J 8 bases; bases outside gene matches: 10. This CDR3 reads CASTKTTSGYEQFF. In DNA, the CDR3 is TGTGCCAGCACCAAAACAACTAGCGGCTATGAGCAGTTCTTC.

The chain couples TRBV7-2 to TRBJ2-3, with 7 bases matching TRBD2. Germline-derived CDR1 and CDR2 are SGHTA and FQGNSA. V shed 6 bases, J shed 4 bases, and the junction held 10 bases outside the gene matches. The length of the CDR3 is 15 residues. CDR3 protein: CASRQAPTSADTQYF. CDR3 nucleotides: TGTGCCAGCAGACAAGCCCCCACTAGCGCAGATACGCAGTATTTT.

The chain carries TRBV20-1 and TRBJ2-7, with 8 bases aligning to TRBD1. V shed 6 bases, J shed 2 bases, and the junction held 9 bases outside the gene matches. Germline values: CDR1 DFQATT, CDR2 SNEGSKA (reference sequence). The CDR3 spans 14 residues. CDR3 bases: TGCAGTGCCTTTGACAGGGGCCCCACCTACGAGCAGTACTTC. It translates to CSAFDRGPTYEQYF.

CDR3 bases: TGTGCCAGCAGCCCTGGACAGGGGGCCTCTAACGAGCAGTACTTC. It is translated as CASSPGQGASNEQYF. The genes are TRBV7-9 and TRBJ2-7; 11 nucleotides match TRBD1. The CDR3 spans 15 residues. V lost 5 bases and J lost 5; bases outside the gene matches: 8. CDR1 is SEHNR and CDR2 is FQNEAQ in the germline V gene (reference sequence).

This clonotype was seen a handful of times. The J gene is TRBJ2-1, the V gene TRBV27; 8 nucleotides agree with TRBD2. This CDR3 is 15 amino acids long. V lost 3 bases, J lost 4 bases, and 5 bases stayed unmatched. Looked up from germline, CDR1 is MNHEY and CDR2 is SMNVEV (reference sequence). The CDR3 DNA reads TGTGCCAGCAGTTTTGGCGGGAGGTTGTACAATGAGCAGTTCTTC. Translation gives CASSFGGRLYNEQFF.

The table lists this clonotype with a few counts. The chain employs TRBV29-1 and TRBJ1-5, with a possible D match to TRBD1 (6 bases). Germline CDR1 reads SQVTM; CDR2 reads ANQGSEA. The CDR3 has 14 amino acids. V lost 4 bases and J lost 1, with 11 bases in between. The CDR3 is CSVVAGGSNQPQHF. CDR3 in DNA: TGCAGCGTTGTCGCGGGGGGCAGCAATCAGCCCCAGCATTTT.

This clonotype was recorded only once. CDR3 nucleotides: TGCAGCGTAGAAAGGTTTGAGACTGGTTACAATGAGCAGTTCTTC. Residues: CSVERFETGYNEQFF. This chain connects TRBV29-1 to TRBJ2-1, with no clear D. Germline loops: CDR1 SQVTM, CDR2 ANQGSEA. V was shortened by 6 bases and J by 4 bases, with 19 bases between the two germline ends. The length of the CDR3 is 15 residues.

V and J are TRBV4-1 and TRBJ1-6, with 7 bases matching TRBD1. The CDR3 runs to 15 residues. Germline assignment: CDR1 MGHRA and CDR2 YSYEKL. J was trimmed by 7 bases and V by 4 bases; bases with no gene match: 7. The CDR3 region has the DNA TGCGCCAGCAGCCGACCGGGGGGACAGAATTCACCCCTCCACTTT. Protein: CASSRPGGQNSPLHF.

This clonotype turned up a few times. V gene TRBV5-1 combines with J gene TRBJ2-7; the D gene is possibly TRBD2 (5 bases). From germline, CDR1 is SGHRS and CDR2 YFSETQ. V was cut by 4 bases and J by 4 bases, with 12 bases left in between. The CDR3 is 13 residues long. CDR3 nucleotide sequence: TGCGCCAGCAGCGTGGACTCAAAGTACGAGCAGTACTTC. Translated: CASSVDSKYEQYF. Based on the CDR3 plus reference TRBV5-1 and TRBJ2-7, the full variable domain is KAGVTQTPRYLIKTRGQQVTLSCSPISGHRSVSWYQQTPGQGLQFLFEYFSETQRNKGNFPGRFSGRQFSNSRSEMNVSTLELGDSALYLCASSVDSKYEQYFGPGTRLTVT.

The chain employs TRBV24-1 and TRBJ2-6; D is undetermined. Germline V gene lookup returns CDR1 KGHDR and CDR2 SFDVKD. Trimming cost V 1 base and J 3 bases, with 9 bases left between them. This CDR3 contains 16 residues. The CDR3 region has the DNA TGTGCCACCAGTGATTTAAGAGACGATGGGGCCAACGTCCTGACTTTC. This gives the protein CATSDLRDDGANVLTF.

This clonotype was observed a handful of times. This chain connects TRBV12-3 or TRBV12-4 to TRBJ2-1, with 10 bases identical to TRBD2. This CDR3 region has 17 residues. Trimming removed 5 bases from V and 0 bases from J; junction bases left unmatched: 7. CDR3 DNA: TGTGCCAGCAGTACAATAGGACTAGCGGACTCCTACAATGAGCAGTTCTTC. Translating gives CASSTIGLADSYNEQFF.

The V call is TRBV15, the J call TRBJ2-5, with 9 bases matching TRBD2. Trimming cost V 7 bases and J 3 bases; bases outside gene matches: 9. The CDR3 spans 15 residues. Germline V gene lookup returns CDR1 LNHNV and CDR2 YYDKDF (reference sequence). CDR3 residues: CATTGTSLREETQYF. The CDR3 DNA sequence: TGTGCCACCACCGGGACTAGCCTGAGGGAAGAGACCCAGTACTTC. The whole variable domain, remainder taken from reference TRBV15 and TRBJ2-5, is DAMVIQNPRYQVTQFGKPVTLSCSQTLNHNVMYWYQQKSSQAPKLLFHYYDKDFNNEADTPDNFQSRRPNTSFCFLDIRSPGLGDTAMYLCATTGTSLREETQYFGPGTRLLVL.

This clonotype has a count of ten or more. The chain links TRBV20-1 to TRBJ1-1; maybe TRBD1 (5 bases). Trimming took 0 bases from V and 11 from J, leaving 10 bases between them. The CDR3 runs to 11 residues. Per the germline V gene, CDR1 is DFQATT and CDR2 is SNEGSKA (reference sequence). CDR3 coding DNA: TGCAGTGCTAGAGATCGGGCAGGGGCTTTCTTT. Amino acids: CSARDRAGAFF.

This chain connects TRBV7-6 to TRBJ2-1, with 15 bases aligning to TRBD2. The CDR3 totals 17 residues. CDR1 is SGHVS and CDR2 is FNYEAQ in the germline V gene. The V segment lost 4 bases and the J segment 5 bases; nucleotides outside the gene matches: 6. Here the CDR3 DNA reads TGTGCCAGCAGCTCCCGGACTAGCGGGAGGGCCGACAATGAGCAGTTCTTC. This encodes CASSSRTSGRADNEQFF.

This clonotype has a count of ten or more. The DNA is omitted, as the CDR3 cannot be located on it reliably, and the CDR3 follows TCRdb's listing. The chain employs TRBV28 and TRBJ1-2; TRBD1, the table's D call, was not compared with the DNA. The CDR3 spans 12 residues, counting both ends. Germline loops: CDR1 MDHEN, CDR2 SYDVKM. The CDR3 region is CASSSVVGTGTF.

The chain joins TRBV11-2 to TRBJ2-1; possibly TRBD1 or TRBD2 for D (5 bases each). Trimming removed 3 bases from V and 0 bases from J, with 15 bases in between. Germline CDR1 reads SGHAT; CDR2 reads FQNNGV. The CDR3 sequence is 17 residues long. The CDR3 is CASSFLPSGSSYNEQFF. CDR3 in DNA: TGTGCCAGCAGCTTTCTTCCATCAGGGAGCTCCTACAATGAGCAGTTCTTC.

V and J are TRBV10-3 and TRBJ2-7; weak D call: TRBD2 (5 bases). Trimming stripped 2 bases from V and 5 bases from J, with 19 bases between. This CDR3 spans 16 amino acids. In germline, CDR1 is ENHRY, CDR2 SYGVKD. This CDR3 is CAISENPLGGLDEQYF. For the CDR3, the DNA is TGTGCCATCAGTGAGAACCCACTAGGAGGTCTCGACGAGCAGTACTTC.

This clonotype turned up a few times. The J gene is TRBJ1-4, the V gene TRBV2; D not resolved. CDR1 SNHLY and CDR2 FYNNEI come from the germline V gene. The CDR3 loop spans 17 amino acids. Trimming took 7 bases from V and 7 from J, leaving 25 bases between them. CDR3 DNA sequence: TGTGCCAGCAAGGATTTTTGGGCCTCTGGGGAGAGTGAAAAACTGTTTTTT. This translates into CASKDFWASGESEKLFF.

V is TRBV20-1 and J is TRBJ1-2, with D maybe TRBD1 (5 bases). CDR1 is DFQATT, CDR2 SNEGSKA, per germline (reference sequence). This CDR3 has 14 amino acids. The V gene lost 3 bases and the J gene lost 3 bases, with 14 bases spanning the gap. The CDR3 DNA is TGCAGTGCTAGGGATCGGGGGATGGACTATGGCTACACCTTC. Translating it yields CSARDRGMDYGYTF.

The chain combines TRBV5-1 with TRBJ1-4, with D unresolved. V lost 3 bases to trimming and J lost 0 bases, with 6 bases between them. Germline V gene lookup returns CDR1 SGHRS and CDR2 YFSETQ. The CDR3 consists of 14 residues. The DNA for the CDR3 is TGCGCCAGCAGCTGGACTACAACTAATGAAAAACTGTTTTTT. This encodes CASSWTTTNEKLFF.

The chain links TRBV20-1 to TRBJ2-7; D is undetermined. Germline V lookup: CDR1 DFQATT, CDR2 SNEGSKA (reference sequence). The V and J ends lost 0 bases and 2 bases respectively, with 17 bases between them. The CDR3 runs to 16 residues. CDR3 loop: CSARDFSSAFPYEQYF. CDR3 nucleotides: TGCAGTGCTAGAGATTTTTCCTCGGCCTTTCCCTACGAGCAGTACTTC.

The V gene is TRBV6-2 or TRBV6-3, the J gene TRBJ2-3; 8 bases map to TRBD1. This CDR3 spans 14 amino acids. The ends lost 8 bases at V and 6 bases at J; junction bases unmatched: 10. Looked up from germline, CDR1 is MNHEY and CDR2 is SVGEGT. CDR3 in DNA: TGTGCCAGCGAAAGGACAGGGTCCTCCGATACGCAGTATTTT. Translated, it gives CASERTGSSDTQYF.

About this clonotype: The junction differs from germline at one of its ends, possibly a read error. The gene calls are TRBV5-6 and TRBJ1-1; D may be TRBD1 (5 bases). Germline CDR1 SGHDT, CDR2 YYEEEE. The length of the CDR3 is 16 residues. CDR3 residues: CASSWGGNGVNTEVFF. The CDR3 coding sequence is TGTGCCAGCAGCTGGGGCGGCAACGGGGTGAACACTGAAGTTTTCTTT.

The chain combines TRBV5-1 with TRBJ2-1; D unclear. V lost 4 bases, J lost 0 bases, and 11 bases lay in between. Germline values: CDR1 SGHRS, CDR2 YFSETQ. This CDR3 contains 15 residues. DNA of the CDR3: TGCGCCAGCAGCATGCCGGCGAGCTCCTACAATGAGCAGTTCTTC. Its protein product is CASSMPASSYNEQFF. The complete variable domain, with remaining parts taken from reference TRBV5-1 and TRBJ2-1, reads KAGVTQTPRYLIKTRGQQVTLSCSPISGHRSVSWYQQTPGQGLQFLFEYFSETQRNKGNFPGRFSGRQFSNSRSEMNVSTLELGDSALYLCASSMPASSYNEQFFGPGTRLTVL.

The chain carries TRBV12-3 or TRBV12-4 and TRBJ2-3, with D uncertain. Trimming stripped 6 bases from V and 4 bases from J, with 11 bases between. The CDR3 is 13 amino acids. The CDR3 protein is CASSLQWPDTQYF. Here the CDR3 DNA reads TGTGCCAGCAGCCTACAATGGCCAGATACGCAGTATTTT.